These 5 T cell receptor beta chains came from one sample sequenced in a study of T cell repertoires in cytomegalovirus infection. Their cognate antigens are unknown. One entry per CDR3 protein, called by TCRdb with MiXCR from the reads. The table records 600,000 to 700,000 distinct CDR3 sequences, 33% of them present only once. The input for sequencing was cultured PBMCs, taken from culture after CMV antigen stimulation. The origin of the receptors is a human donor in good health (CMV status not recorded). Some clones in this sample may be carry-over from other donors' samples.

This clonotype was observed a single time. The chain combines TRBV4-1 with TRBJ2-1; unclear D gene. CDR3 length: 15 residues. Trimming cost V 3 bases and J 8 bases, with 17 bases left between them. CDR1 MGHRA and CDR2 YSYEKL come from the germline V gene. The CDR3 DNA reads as TGCGCCAGCAGCCAGCACGGGCTAATGAAAGATGAGCAGTTCTTC. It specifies CASSQHGLMKDEQFF.

The CDR3 protein is CASSWAGGGTQYF. CDR3 bases: TGTGCCAGCAGCTGGGCTGGCGGGGGGACCCAGTACTTC. The J gene is TRBJ2-5, the V gene TRBV7-2; TRBD2 matches at 7 bases. This CDR3 is built from 13 residues. V lost 4 bases, J lost 7 bases, and 6 bases stayed unmatched. Germline V lookup: CDR1 SGHTA, CDR2 FQGNSA.

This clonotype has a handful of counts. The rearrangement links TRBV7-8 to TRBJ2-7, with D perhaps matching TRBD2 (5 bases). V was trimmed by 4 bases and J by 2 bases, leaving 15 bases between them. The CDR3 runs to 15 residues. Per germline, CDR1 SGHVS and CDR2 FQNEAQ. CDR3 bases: TGTGCCAGCAGCTCCCTGACGGGGAGCGCCTACGAGCAGTACTTC. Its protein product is CASSSLTGSAYEQYF.

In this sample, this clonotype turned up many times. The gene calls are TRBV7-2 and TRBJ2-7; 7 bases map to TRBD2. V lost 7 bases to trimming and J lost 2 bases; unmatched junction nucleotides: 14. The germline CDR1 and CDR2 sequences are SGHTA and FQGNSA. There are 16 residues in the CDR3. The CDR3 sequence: CASTISSGRPAYEQYF. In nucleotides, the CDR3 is TGTGCCAGCACCATTTCTAGCGGTCGGCCGGCCTACGAGCAGTACTTC.

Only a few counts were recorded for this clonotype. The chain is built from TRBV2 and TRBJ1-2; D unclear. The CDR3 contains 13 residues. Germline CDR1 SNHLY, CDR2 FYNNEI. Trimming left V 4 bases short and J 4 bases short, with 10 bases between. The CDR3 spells CASSADNGYGYTF. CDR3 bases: TGTGCCAGCAGTGCAGACAACGGCTATGGCTACACCTTC.